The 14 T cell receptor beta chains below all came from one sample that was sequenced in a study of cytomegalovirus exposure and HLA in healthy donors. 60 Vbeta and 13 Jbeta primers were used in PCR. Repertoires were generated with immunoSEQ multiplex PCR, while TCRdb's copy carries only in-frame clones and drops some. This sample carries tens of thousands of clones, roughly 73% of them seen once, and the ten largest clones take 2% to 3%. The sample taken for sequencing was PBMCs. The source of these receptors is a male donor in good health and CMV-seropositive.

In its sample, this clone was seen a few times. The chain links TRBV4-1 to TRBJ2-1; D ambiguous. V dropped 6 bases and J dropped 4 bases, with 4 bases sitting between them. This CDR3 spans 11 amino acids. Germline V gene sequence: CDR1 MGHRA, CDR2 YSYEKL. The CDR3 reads CASSHYNEQFF. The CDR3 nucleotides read TGCGCCAGCAGTCATTACAATGAGCAGTTCTTC.

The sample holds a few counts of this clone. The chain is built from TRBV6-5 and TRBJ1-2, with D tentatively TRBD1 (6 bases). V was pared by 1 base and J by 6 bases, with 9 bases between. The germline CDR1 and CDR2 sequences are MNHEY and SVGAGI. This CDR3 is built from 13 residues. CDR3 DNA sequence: TGTGCCAGCAGTTACTGGGCAGGGGATGGCTACACCTTC. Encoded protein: CASSYWAGDGYTF.

DNA for the CDR3: TGTGCCAGCAGCGTAGACGGGTTTGGCACTGAAGCTTTCTTT. Amino acids: CASSVDGFGTEAFF. The chain employs TRBV9 and TRBJ1-1; D is ambiguous. Trimming removed 0 bases at V and 4 bases at J, with 10 bases between. The length of the CDR3 is 14 residues. Germline V gene lookup returns CDR1 SGDLS and CDR2 YYNGEE.

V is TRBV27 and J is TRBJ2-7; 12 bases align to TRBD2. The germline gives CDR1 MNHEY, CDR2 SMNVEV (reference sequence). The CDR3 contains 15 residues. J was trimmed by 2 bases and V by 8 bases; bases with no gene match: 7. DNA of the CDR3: TGTGCCAGCGGCTTAACTAGCGGGAGGACCTACGAGCAGTACTTC. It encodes CASGLTSGRTYEQYF.

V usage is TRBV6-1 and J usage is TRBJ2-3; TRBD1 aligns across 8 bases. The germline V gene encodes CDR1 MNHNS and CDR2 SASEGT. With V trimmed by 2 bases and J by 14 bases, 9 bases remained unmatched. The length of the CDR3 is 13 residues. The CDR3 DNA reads TGTGCCAGCAGTGAAATCCTGGGACAGGAGGCGTATTTT. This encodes CASSEILGQEAYF.

CDR3: CASSLRGSGNINEKLFF. CDR3 nucleotide sequence: TGTGCCAGCAGCTTGCGAGGGTCGGGGAATATTAATGAAAAACTGTTTTTT. The chain is built from TRBV5-6 and TRBJ1-4, with D uncertain. The CDR3 runs to 17 residues. The V and J ends lost 1 base and 4 bases respectively, with 17 bases between them. In germline, CDR1 is SGHDT, CDR2 YYEEEE.

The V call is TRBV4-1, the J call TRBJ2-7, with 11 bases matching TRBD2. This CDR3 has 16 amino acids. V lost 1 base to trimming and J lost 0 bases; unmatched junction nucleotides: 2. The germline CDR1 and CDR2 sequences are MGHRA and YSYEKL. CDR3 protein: CASSQVGTSGSYEQYF. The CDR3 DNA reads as TGCGCCAGCAGCCAAGTTGGGACTAGCGGCTCCTACGAGCAGTACTTC.

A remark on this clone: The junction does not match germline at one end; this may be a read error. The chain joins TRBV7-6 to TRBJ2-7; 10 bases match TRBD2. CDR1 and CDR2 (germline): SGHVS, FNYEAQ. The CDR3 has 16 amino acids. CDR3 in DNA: TGTGCCAGCAGCTTAGAGGCCCCCAAGGAGCGGGAGGGCCTAGGGTTC. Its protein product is CASSLEAPKEREGLGF.

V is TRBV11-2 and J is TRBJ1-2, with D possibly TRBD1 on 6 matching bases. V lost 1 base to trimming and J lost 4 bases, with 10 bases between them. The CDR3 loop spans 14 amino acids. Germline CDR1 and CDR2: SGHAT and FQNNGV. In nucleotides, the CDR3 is TGTGCCAGCAGCTTAGTACAGGGCGGCTATGGCTACACCTTC. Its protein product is CASSLVQGGYGYTF.

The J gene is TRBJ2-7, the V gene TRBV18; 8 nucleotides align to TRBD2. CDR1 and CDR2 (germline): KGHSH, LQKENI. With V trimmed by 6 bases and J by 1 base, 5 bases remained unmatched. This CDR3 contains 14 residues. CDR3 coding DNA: TGTGCCAGCTCCCCTAGCGGGCATTCCTACGAGCAGTACTTC. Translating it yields CASSPSGHSYEQYF. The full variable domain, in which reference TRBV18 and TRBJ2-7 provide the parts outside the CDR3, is NAGVMQNPRHLVRRRGQEARLRCSPMKGHSHVYWYRQLPEEGLKFMVYLQKENIIDESGMPKERFSAEFPKEGPSILRIQQVVRGDSAAYFCASSPSGHSYEQYFGPGTRLTVT.

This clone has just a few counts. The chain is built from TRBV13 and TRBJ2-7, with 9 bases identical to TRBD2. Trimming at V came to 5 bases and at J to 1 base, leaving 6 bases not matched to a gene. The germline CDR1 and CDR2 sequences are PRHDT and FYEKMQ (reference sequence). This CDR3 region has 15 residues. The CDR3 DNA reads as TGTGCCAGCAGCCGTAGCGGGAGTGGGTCCTACGAGCAGTACTTC. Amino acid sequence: CASSRSGSGSYEQYF.

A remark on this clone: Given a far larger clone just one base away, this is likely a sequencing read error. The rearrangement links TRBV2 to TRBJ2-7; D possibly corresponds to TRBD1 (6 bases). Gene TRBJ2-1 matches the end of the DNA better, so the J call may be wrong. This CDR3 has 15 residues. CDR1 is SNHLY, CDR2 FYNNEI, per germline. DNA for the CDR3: TGTGCCAGCAGCGTTCGACAGGATAATCCCTACGAGCAGTTCTTC. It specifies CASSVRQDNPYEQFF.

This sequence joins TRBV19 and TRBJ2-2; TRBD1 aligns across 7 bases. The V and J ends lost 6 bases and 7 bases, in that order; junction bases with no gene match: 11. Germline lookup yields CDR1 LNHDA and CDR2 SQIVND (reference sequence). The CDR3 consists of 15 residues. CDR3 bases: TGTGCCAGTAGCCCCCAGGGGGTGGCGGACGGGGAGCTGTTTTTT. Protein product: CASSPQGVADGELFF.

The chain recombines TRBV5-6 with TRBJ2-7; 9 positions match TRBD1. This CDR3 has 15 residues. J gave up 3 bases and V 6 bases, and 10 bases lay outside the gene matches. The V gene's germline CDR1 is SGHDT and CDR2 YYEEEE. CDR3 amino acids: CASNPTGTGIYEQYF. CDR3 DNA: TGTGCCAGCAACCCCACCGGGACAGGGATCTACGAGCAGTACTTC. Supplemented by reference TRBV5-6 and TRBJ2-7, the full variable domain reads DAGVTQSPTHLIKTRGQQVTLRCSPKSGHDTVSWYQQALGQGPQFIFQYYEEEERQRGNFPDRFSGHQFPNYSSELNVNALLLGDSALYLCASNPTGTGIYEQYFGPGTRLTVT.